This T cell receptor (beta chain) was sequenced in a study of response to subunit inactivated influenza vaccine. TCRdb reprocessed the RT-PCR reads with MiXCR, giving one entry per CDR3 protein. The sample has about 570,000 distinct CDR3 sequences; about 11% are singletons. The table lists this clonotype with a few counts. V dropped 4 bases and J dropped 9 bases, with 13 bases sitting between them. From germline, CDR1 is MNHEY and CDR2 SVGAGI. This CDR3 spans 14 amino acids. These records were also assigned to another study, of T cells expressing NK-cell markers. From that study: 5'RACE template switching with UMIs generated TCR beta cDNA. Sorted CD3+CD56-NKG2C+, CD3+CD56+NKG2C+ and CD3+CD56+NKG2C- T cells supplied the TCR beta repertoires. The sequencing cohort of eight donors included seven HCMV-seropositive individuals and one seronegative individual. In several experiments, an anti-gamma-delta TCR antibody restricted sorting to alpha-beta TCR T cells. It was still unclear whether expanded NKG2C+ T cell clones were HCMV specific.

This chain links TRBV6-5 with TRBJ1-6; D ambiguous. Specimen: PBMCs from blood, collected on the day of vaccination. The TCR sequence derives from a man between 50 and 59 years old who received an inactivated influenza vaccine. The CDR3 DNA sequence: TGTGCCAGCAGTTGGACCTCCTACGGTTCACCCCTCCACTTT. Its translation: CASSWTSYGSPLHF.